A single sample is the source of the 13 T cell receptor beta chains below, sequenced in a study of Tregs in tolerant kidney transplant recipients. Sequencing used immunoSEQ multiplex PCR; TCRdb keeps in-frame clones, though not all of them. Its listing shows 45,000 to 55,000 clones. The sample in question was CD4+ T cells from blood, obtained before the transplant. These receptors all stem from a human donor who received a combined kidney and bone marrow transplant.

A note on this clone: Read data end 3 residues before the CDR3 end; the end is taken from the germline J gene. The chain has TRBV20-1 and TRBJ2-5; tentatively, D is TRBD2 (5 bases). CDR3 length equals 15 residues. Per germline, CDR1 DFQATT and CDR2 SNEGSKA (reference sequence). The V and J ends lost 6 bases and 3 bases respectively, with 20 bases between them. CDR3 protein: CSAKRSGSTKETQYF. CDR3 DNA, as far as it was read: TGCAGTGCCAAACGCAGCGGTTCGACCAAAGAGACC.

CDR3 loop: CASSETVTYEQYF. CDR3 bases read: TGTGCCAGCTCAGAGACAGTAACCTACGAG. The chain is built from TRBV18 and TRBJ2-7; D might be TRBD1 (5 bases). Coverage ceases 3 residues before the CDR3 finishes, and the germline J gene fills in the end. The V end lost 5 bases, the J end lost 2 bases, and 10 bases lay between the germline ends. The germline CDR1 and CDR2 sequences are KGHSH and LQKENI. The CDR3 loop spans 13 amino acids.

Here the CDR3 reads CASSLDASGTQETQYF. CDR3 DNA, as far as it was read: TGCGCCAGCAGCTTGGATGCTAGCGGGACCCAAGAGACC. V usage is TRBV5-1 and J usage is TRBJ2-5; 9 bases line up with TRBD2. Coverage ceases 3 residues before the CDR3 finishes, and the germline J gene fills in the end. Germline V gene lookup returns CDR1 SGHRS and CDR2 YFSETQ. The junction had 4 bases not matched to a gene; V was cut back by 0 bases and J by 1 base. CDR3 length: 16 residues.

As for this clone: Read data end 3 residues before the CDR3 end; the end is taken from the germline J gene. This chain connects TRBV2 to TRBJ2-4; 7 bases agree with TRBD1. The CDR3 is made up of 16 amino acids. Unmatched junction bases numbered 10, after V lost 5 bases and J lost 3 bases. Germline CDR1 reads SNHLY; CDR2 reads FYNNEI. CDR3 residues: CASSPRQGFVKNIQYF. The DNA read from the CDR3 is TGTGCCAGCAGTCCAAGACAGGGATTCGTCAAAAACATT.

Concerning this clone: The read halts 3 residues ahead of the CDR3 end, with the missing end drawn from the germline J gene. The rearrangement joins TRBV20-1 to TRBJ2-1; D remains ambiguous. The length of the CDR3 is 14 residues. The germline V and J ends were trimmed by 5 bases and 2 bases, with 13 bases remaining between them. CDR1 is DFQATT, CDR2 SNEGSKA, per germline (reference sequence). The CDR3 DNA, read in part, is TGCAGTGCTGAGTGGCTAGATCCCTACAATGAG. Its protein product is CSAEWLDPYNE. The full CDR3 reads CSAEWLDPYNEQFF.

Remarks on this clone: The DNA ends 3 residues before the CDR3 does, and the rest of the CDR3 is filled in from the germline J gene. V gene TRBV10-2 combines with J gene TRBJ2-2; TRBD1 agrees at 7 bases. CDR1 WSHSY and CDR2 SAAADI come from the germline V gene. The junction had 6 bases not matched to a gene; V was cut back by 10 bases and J by 1 base. The CDR3 covers 14 residues. The CDR3 DNA, read in part, is TGCGCCACCCGCCGACAGGGGAACACCGGGGAG. Its protein product is CATRRQGNTGE. In full, the CDR3 reads CATRRQGNTGELFF.

CDR3 DNA, as far as it was read: TGCAGTGCTCAGACTAGCGGGAGTACTTACAATGAG. Its protein is CSAQTSGSTYNE. The CDR3 reads in full as CSAQTSGSTYNEQFF. J is TRBJ2-1 and V is TRBV20-1; TRBD2 matches 12 bases. The read stops 3 residues short of the end of the CDR3; the missing end is completed from the germline J gene. This CDR3 is built from 15 residues. Per germline, CDR1 DFQATT and CDR2 SNEGSKA (reference sequence). Losses at the gene ends were 5 bases for V and 4 bases for J; bases not matched to a gene: 6.

Comments on this clone: The read finishes 3 residues shy of the CDR3 end, and the germline J gene is used to complete it. The chain joins TRBV20-1 to TRBJ1-2; 10 positions agree with TRBD1. This CDR3 has 14 residues. Germline-derived CDR1 and CDR2 are DFQATT and SNEGSKA (reference sequence). The V segment lost 6 bases and the J segment 5 bases; nucleotides outside the gene matches: 9. The CDR3: CSAKVTGGSYGYTF. CDR3 DNA (partial): TGCAGTGCCAAAGTGACAGGGGGCAGTTATGGC.

The CDR3 sequence: CASIPRGGGGRVNTGELFF. The CDR3 DNA, read in part, is TGTGCCAGTATTCCGCGAGGAGGAGGCGGGAGGGTGAACACCGGGGAG. The chain recombines TRBV19 with TRBJ2-2; TRBD2 agrees at 9 bases. The read halts 3 residues ahead of the CDR3 end, with the missing end drawn from the germline J gene. V shed 7 bases, J shed 1 base, and the junction held 16 bases outside the gene matches. The length of the CDR3 is 19 residues. The germline gives CDR1 LNHDA, CDR2 SQIVND (reference sequence).

Turning to this clone: Read coverage stops 3 residues before the CDR3 terminus; the germline J gene supplies the remainder. The rearrangement joins TRBV20-1 to TRBJ2-7, with D perhaps being TRBD1 or TRBD2 (7 bases each). There are 14 residues in the CDR3. V was cut by 6 bases and J by 3 bases, with 18 bases left in between. The germline V gene has CDR1 DFQATT and CDR2 SNEGSKA (reference sequence). The sequenced CDR3 bases are TGCAGTGCCACAGGGGTGGGAGGGCTCTACGAG. Protein sequence: CSATGVGGLYE. The CDR3 reads in full as CSATGVGGLYEQYF.

With regard to this clone: The read ends 3 residues before the CDR3 terminus; that terminus is restored from the germline J gene. The V gene is TRBV7-2, the J gene TRBJ2-1, with 11 bases identical to TRBD2. The CDR3 loop spans 16 amino acids. V lost 0 bases and J lost 6; bases outside the gene matches: 4. Looked up from germline, CDR1 is SGHTA and CDR2 is FQGNSA. The CDR3 sequence: CASSLAGLAAGNEQFF. The covered CDR3 bases are TGTGCCAGCAGCTTAGCGGGACTAGCGGCTGGCAATGAG.

On this clone: The read halts 3 residues ahead of the CDR3 end, with the missing end drawn from the germline J gene. The rearrangement uses TRBV5-1 and TRBJ1-6; TRBD1 agrees at 9 bases. The V segment lost 0 bases and the J segment 10 bases; nucleotides outside the gene matches: 5. This CDR3 spans 15 amino acids. The V gene's germline CDR1 is SGHRS and CDR2 YFSETQ. The sequenced part of the CDR3 DNA is TGCGCCAGCAGCTTGGGGGGACAGGGCTGGTCACCC. Its translation is CASSLGGQGWSP. The whole CDR3 sequence reads CASSLGGQGWSPLHF.

Worth noting for this clone: The read terminates 3 residues before the CDR3 end, so the remaining end is supplied by the germline J gene. The chain couples TRBV11-2 to TRBJ2-7; 8 nucleotides line up with TRBD1. Germline CDR1 SGHAT, CDR2 FQNNGV. The CDR3 runs 15 residues. The J segment lost 2 bases and the V segment lost 5 bases, leaving 8 bases of the junction unmatched. This chain's CDR3 is CASSLSAGGTYEQYF. CDR3 DNA (partial): TGTGCCAGCAGCCTGAGTGCAGGGGGCACCTACGAG.